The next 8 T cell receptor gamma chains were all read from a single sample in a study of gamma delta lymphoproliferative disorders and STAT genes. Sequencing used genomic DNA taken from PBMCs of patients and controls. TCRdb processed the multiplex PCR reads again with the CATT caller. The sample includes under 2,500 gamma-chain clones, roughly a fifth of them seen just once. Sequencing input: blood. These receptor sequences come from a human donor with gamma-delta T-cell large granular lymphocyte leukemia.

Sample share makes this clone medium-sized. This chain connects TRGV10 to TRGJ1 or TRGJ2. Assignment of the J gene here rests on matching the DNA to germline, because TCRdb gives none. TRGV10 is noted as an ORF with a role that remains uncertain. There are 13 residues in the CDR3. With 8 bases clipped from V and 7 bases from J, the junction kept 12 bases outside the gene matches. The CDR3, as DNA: TGTGCTGCGTGGGATTCGCCGGTCTATAAGAAACTCTTT. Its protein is CAAWDSPVYKKLF.

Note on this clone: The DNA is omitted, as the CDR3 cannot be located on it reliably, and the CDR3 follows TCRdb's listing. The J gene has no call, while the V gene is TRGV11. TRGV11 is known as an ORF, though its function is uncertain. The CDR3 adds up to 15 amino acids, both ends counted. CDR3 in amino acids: CTTVPAGFFPSPKLF.

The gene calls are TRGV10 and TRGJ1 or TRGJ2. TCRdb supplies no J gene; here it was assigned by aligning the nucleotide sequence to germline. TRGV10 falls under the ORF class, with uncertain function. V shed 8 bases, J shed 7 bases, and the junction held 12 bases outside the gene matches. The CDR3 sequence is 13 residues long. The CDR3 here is CAAWDSHGYKKLF. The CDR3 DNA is TGTGCTGCGTGGGATTCTCATGGGTATAAGAAACTCTTT.

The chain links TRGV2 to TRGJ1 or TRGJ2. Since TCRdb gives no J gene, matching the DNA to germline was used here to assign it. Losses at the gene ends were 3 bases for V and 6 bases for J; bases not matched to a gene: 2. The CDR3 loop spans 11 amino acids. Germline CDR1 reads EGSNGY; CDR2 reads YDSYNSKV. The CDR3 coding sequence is TGTGCCACCTGGGACCCTTATAAGAAACTCTTT. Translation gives CATWDPYKKLF.

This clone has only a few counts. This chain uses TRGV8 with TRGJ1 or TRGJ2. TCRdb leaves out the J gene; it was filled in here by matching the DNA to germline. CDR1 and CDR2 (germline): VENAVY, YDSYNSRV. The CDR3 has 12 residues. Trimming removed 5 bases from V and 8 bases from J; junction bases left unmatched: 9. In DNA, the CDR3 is TGTGCCACCTGGGGGGGGTGCAATAAGAAACTCTTT. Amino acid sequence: CATWGGCNKKLF.

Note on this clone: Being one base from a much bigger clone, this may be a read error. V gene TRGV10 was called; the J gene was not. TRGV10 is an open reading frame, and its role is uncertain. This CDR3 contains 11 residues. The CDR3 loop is CAAWEWWFKLF. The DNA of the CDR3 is TGTGCTGCGTGGGAATGGTGGTTCAAGTTATTT.

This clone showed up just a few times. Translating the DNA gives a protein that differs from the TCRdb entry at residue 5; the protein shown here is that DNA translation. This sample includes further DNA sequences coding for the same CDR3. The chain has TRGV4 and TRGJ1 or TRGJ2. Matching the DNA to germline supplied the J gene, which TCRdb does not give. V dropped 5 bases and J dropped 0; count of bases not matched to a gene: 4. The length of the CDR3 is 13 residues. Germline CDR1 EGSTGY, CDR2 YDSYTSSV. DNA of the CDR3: TGTGCCACCTGGGTCCCGAATTATTATAAGAAACTCTTT. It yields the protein CATWVPNYYKKLF.

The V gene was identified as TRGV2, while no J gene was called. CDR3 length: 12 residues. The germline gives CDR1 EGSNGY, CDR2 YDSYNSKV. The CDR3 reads CATWDGPRSSLF. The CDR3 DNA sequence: TGTGCCACCTGGGACGGGCCACGGTCGTCACTCTTT.